Listed below are T cell receptor beta chains from one sample, sequenced in a study of T cell clones after liver transplantation. Profiled with immunoSEQ multiplex PCR; TCRdb holds only in-frame clones, not every one. This sample has fewer than 10,000 clones, with approximately 72% found just once. The specimen was CD8+ T cells from blood, collected at the roughly 16-month timepoint. These receptors were taken from a human patient who received a liver transplant. Some T cells could come from the graft donor. CDR3s include the opening cysteine and the closing phenylalanine or tryptophan. The D gene is left open where the match is weak. Clone sizes are given selectively: once, few, many, or a class where the clone is expanded.

.	TRBD1	TRBV7-9	TRBJ2-7	TGTGCCAGCAGCTTAACAGGGGGCATCTACGAGCAGTACTTC	CASSLTGGIYEQYF
.	.	TRBV13	TRBJ2-3	TGTGCCAGCAGCTTAGCCTCCATGGGGGCGGTACGGAGCCTGGATACGCAGTATTTT	CASSLASMGAVRSLDTQYF
.	TRBD1	TRBV30	TRBJ1-5	TGTGCCTGGAGTCACACGACAGGGGGAAATCAGCCCCAGCATTTT	CAWSHTTGGNQPQHF
.	.	TRBV5-1	TRBJ2-7	TGCGCCAGCAGCTTGACAACCGGCTCCTACGAGCAGTACTTC	CASSLTTGSYEQYF
.	.	TRBV27	TRBJ2-5	TGTGCCAGCGCCCGGGCAGGACAAGAGACCCAGTACTTC	CASARAGQETQYF
.	.	TRBV27	TRBJ1-2	TGTGCCAGCAGTTTCCAGGGTAACTATGGCTACACCTTC	CASSFQGNYGYTF
few	.	TRBV27	TRBJ1-5	TGTGCCAGCAGTTCCCTGGAAGGGGCCCGGCCCCAGCATTTT	CASSSLEGARPQHF
.	TRBD1	TRBV19	TRBJ1-5	TGTGCCAGTAGTATTGGGGACAGCTCTAATCAGCCCCAGCATTTT	CASSIGDSSNQPQHF
.	.	TRBV7-9	TRBJ2-1	TGTGCCAGCAGCTTAGCGGAGAGTAGTTACATAAGATACAATGAGCAGTTCTTC	CASSLAESSYIRYNEQFF
.	.	TRBV6-5	TRBJ1-2	TGTGCCAGCAGTTACTCAGTCGGCGGAGAGGGCTATGGCTACACCTTC	CASSYSVGGEGYGYTF
medium-sized	.	TRBV4-3	TRBJ2-4	TGCGCCAGCAGCCCGCTTCAGGGAGCCAAAAACATTCAGTACTTC	CASSPLQGAKNIQYF
.	.	TRBV6-6	TRBJ2-5	TGTGCCAGCAGTTACCAGGGAAGGATGGACCAAGAGACCCAGTACTTC	CASSYQGRMDQETQYF
.	.	TRBV28	TRBJ1-1	TGTGCCAGCAGTTTATTCGTCCGGGGGCCGAACACTGAAGCTTTCTTT	CASSLFVRGPNTEAFF
.	.	TRBV5-1	TRBJ2-3	TGCGCCAGCAGCTTGGCTCCGGATACGCAGTATTTT	CASSLAPDTQYF
.	.	TRBV6-6	TRBJ2-1	TGTGCCAGCAGTTACTCTGGGGGAGTAAGCTACAATGAGCAGTTCTTC	CASSYSGGVSYNEQFF
.	.	TRBV25-1	TRBJ2-1	TGTGCCAGCAGTGAGGGTACAGGGACTTACAATGAGCAGTTCTTC	CASSEGTGTYNEQFF
.	.	TRBV10-1	TRBJ2-1	TGCGCCAGCAGTGACCAAACCCAACCCCAGTTCTTC	CASSDQTQPQFF
.	TRBD1	TRBV6-6	TRBJ2-7	TGTGCCAGCAGTTCGACAGGGGATTCCTACGAGCAGTACTTC	CASSSTGDSYEQYF
.	TRBD1	TRBV6-4	TRBJ2-6	TGTGCCAGCAGTGACTCCAAGGGGACAGCCTCTGGGGCCAACGTCCTGACTTTC	CASSDSKGTASGANVLTF
.	.	TRBV11-2	TRBJ1-4	TGTGCCAGCACCGATGTGGGGGTAGCTAAACTGTTTTTT	CASTDVGVAKLFF
.	.	TRBV7-9	TRBJ1-1	TGTGCCAGCAGCCCGGGGGGGGCTGAAGCTTTCTTT	CASSPGGAEAFF
.	.	TRBV5-3	TRBJ1-1	TGTGCCAGAAGCTTAGGAGACCACACTGAAGCTTTCTTT	CARSLGDHTEAFF
medium-sized	.	TRBV5-5	TRBJ1-2	TGTGCCAGCAGCTCTGGGGGACATCTCAACCCCTATGGCTACACCTTC	CASSSGGHLNPYGYTF
.	.	TRBV7-6	TRBJ2-3	TGTGCCAGCAGTTCCTCGCATAGCACAGATACGCAGTATTTT	CASSSSHSTDTQYF
.	.	TRBV7-8	TRBJ2-1	TGTGCCAGCTCGCTAGTAGGGGGGCCCTACAATGAGCAGTTCTTC	CASSLVGGPYNEQFF
.	.	TRBV5-1	TRBJ1-5	TGCGCCAGCAGCGTCGACGGGGGACGTAGCAATCAGCCCCAGCATTTT	CASSVDGGRSNQPQHF
.	.	TRBV19	TRBJ1-5	TGTGCCAGTAGTATTGTGGGGGCCCTGGAGCCCCAGCATTTT	CASSIVGALEPQHF
.	TRBD1	TRBV7-9	TRBJ1-1	TGTGCCAGCGCTGGGACAGGCCTGGGCACTGAAGCTTTCTTT	CASAGTGLGTEAFF
.	.	TRBV7-9	TRBJ2-5	TGTGCCAGCAGCTTCTATGCAGCCCAAGAGACCCAGTACTTC	CASSFYAAQETQYF
.	.	TRBV28	TRBJ2-2	TGTGCCAGCAGTGTCCTCCAGTCTGGCGGGGAGCTGTTTTTT	CASSVLQSGGELFF
.	.	TRBV6-1	TRBJ2-2	TGTGCCAGCACTTACACCGGGGAGCTGTTTTTT	CASTYTGELFF
.	TRBD1	TRBV29-1	TRBJ2-3	TGCAGCGTTGAGGGGACAGGGTGGACAGATACGCAGTATTTT	CSVEGTGWTDTQYF
.	TRBD1	TRBV19	TRBJ2-3	TGTGCCAGTAGTATAGCGGGGGGGACAGGGGCAGATACGCAGTATTTT	CASSIAGGTGADTQYF
.	TRBD2	TRBV4-3	TRBJ2-3	TGCGCCAGCAGCCAAGATGGTGGGACTAGCGCAGATACGCAGTATTTT	CASSQDGGTSADTQYF
.	.	TRBV19	TRBJ2-1	TGTGCCAGTAGTGTGGCGAAGATGACGTACAATGAGCAGTTCTTC	CASSVAKMTYNEQFF
.	.	TRBV13	TRBJ1-1	TGTGCCAGCAGCCTGGACTCCCAGGGAGAAACTGAAGCTTTCTTT	CASSLDSQGETEAFF